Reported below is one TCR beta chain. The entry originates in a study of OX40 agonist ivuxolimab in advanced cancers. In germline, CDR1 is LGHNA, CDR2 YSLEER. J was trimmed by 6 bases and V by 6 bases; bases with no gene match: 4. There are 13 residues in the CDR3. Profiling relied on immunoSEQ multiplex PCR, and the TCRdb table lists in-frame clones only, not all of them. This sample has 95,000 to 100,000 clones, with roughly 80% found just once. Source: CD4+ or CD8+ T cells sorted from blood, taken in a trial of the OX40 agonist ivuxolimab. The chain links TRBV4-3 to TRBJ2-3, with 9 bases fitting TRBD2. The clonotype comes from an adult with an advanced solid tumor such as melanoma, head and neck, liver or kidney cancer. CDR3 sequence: CASRGTSSDTQYF. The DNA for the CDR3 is TGCGCCAGCAGGGGGACTAGCTCCGATACGCAGTATTTT.